The present T cell receptor beta chain was sequenced within a study of radiation and T cells in renal cell carcinoma. TCRdb keeps only in-frame clones here, not all; method: immunoSEQ multiplex PCR. The repertoire holds more than 8,000 clones, with over 50% as singletons. Treatment indicated: treatment-naive control, cytoreductive nephrectomy. Clear cell pathology was present in this patient's renal cell carcinoma. This receptor was identified in a man aged 35 to 55 with renal cell carcinoma. The specimen was tumor tissue, collected from a patient whose treatment was nephrectomy without radiotherapy.

CDR3 sequence (DNA): TGTGCCAGTAGTATAGAGGGGACTAGCGGGAGGGCCGGAGAGACCCAGTACTTC. This sequence encodes CASSIEGTSGRAGETQYF. The chain links TRBV19 to TRBJ2-5; TRBD2 agrees at 16 bases. This CDR3 has 18 residues. V was clipped by 0 bases and J by 4 bases; unmatched bases: 5. The V gene's germline CDR1 is LNHDA and CDR2 SQIVND (reference sequence).